The T cell receptor beta chain under discussion was sequenced for a study of vaccination and CD4 T cells after COVID-19. Across the study: As their vaccination, participants received two doses of either BNT162b2 or mRNA-1273 vaccine.

Of note for this clonotype: Its antigen is undetermined.

CDR1 MNHEY and CDR2 SMNVEV come from the germline V gene (reference sequence). The CDR3 spans 12 residues. V lost 9 bases to trimming and J lost 3 bases, with 11 bases between them. The treatment denotes: roughly 11-day PBMC culture with coronavirus spike peptide pools or control peptides (ViraFEST assay). Sequencing of DNA taken from cultured CD4+ T cells relied on the Oncomine TCR Beta short-read assay. TCRdb reprocessed the PCR reads via MiXCR and lists one record per CDR3 protein. The data contain roughly 16,000 distinct CDR3 sequences, around two fifths of them singletons. V is TRBV27 and J is TRBJ1-2; D is possibly TRBD1 (5 bases). The receptor comes from a human donor who had recovered from COVID-19. Sequencing was performed on CD4+ T cells from blood, cultured in vitro, taken after SARS-CoV-2 vaccination. CDR3 sequence (DNA): TGTGCCAGTGGGAGGGGCTACTATGGCTACACCTTC. Translation gives CASGRGYYGYTF.